This T cell receptor beta chain was captured in a study of T cell repertoires in ileal Crohn's disease. Study conclusions and caveats: Compared with CD4 T cells, sorted CD8 cells carried more expanded clones. Endoscopic recurrence occurred in every patient whose clonality exceeded 26.8%. Clonal expansions were more frequent in active smokers than non-smokers at surgery.

The CDR3 loop spans 15 amino acids. Trimming cost V 6 bases and J 1 base; bases outside gene matches: 5. Germline V lookup: CDR1 MGHRA, CDR2 YSYEKL. Documented time point: proximal margin of the surgical specimen (macroscopically non-inflamed). Turning to this clone: The antigen is unknown.

Produced via immunoSEQ multiplex PCR; TCRdb's table is partial and in-frame only. The table shows under 3,500 clones, with under 75% occurring only once. This receptor was taken from an adult with Crohn's disease. The sample was ileal tissue. V gene TRBV4-1 combines with J gene TRBJ2-2; 7 nucleotides match TRBD2. CDR3 bases: TGCGCCAGCAGGGAGGAGCGGGAGAACACCGGGGAGCTGTTTTTT. As protein: CASREERENTGELFF.